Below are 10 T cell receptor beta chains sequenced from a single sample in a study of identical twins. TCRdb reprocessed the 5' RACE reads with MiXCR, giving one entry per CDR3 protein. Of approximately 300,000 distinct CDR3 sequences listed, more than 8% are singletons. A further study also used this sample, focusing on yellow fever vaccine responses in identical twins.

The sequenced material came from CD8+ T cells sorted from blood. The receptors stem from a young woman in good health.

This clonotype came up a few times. DNA for the CDR3: TGTGCCAGCAGCTTAGCGTCGGGGAGGGACACTGAAGCTTTCTTT. This encodes CASSLASGRDTEAFF. The chain couples TRBV7-9 to TRBJ1-1; no clear D. Germline V gives CDR1 SEHNR, CDR2 FQNEAQ (reference sequence). CDR3 length equals 15 residues. Trimming removed 0 bases at V and 3 bases at J, with 11 bases between.

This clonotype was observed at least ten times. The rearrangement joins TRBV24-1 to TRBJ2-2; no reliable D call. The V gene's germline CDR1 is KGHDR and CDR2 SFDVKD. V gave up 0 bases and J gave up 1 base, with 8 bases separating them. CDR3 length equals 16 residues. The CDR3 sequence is CATSDLETENTGELFF. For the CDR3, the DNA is TGTGCCACCAGTGATTTGGAGACCGAGAACACCGGGGAGCTGTTTTTT.

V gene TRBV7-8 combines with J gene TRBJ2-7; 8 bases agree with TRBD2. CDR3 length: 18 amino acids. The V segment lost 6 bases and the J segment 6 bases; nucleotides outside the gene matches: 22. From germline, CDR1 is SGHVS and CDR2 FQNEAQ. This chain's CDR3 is CASSPEPGLGAQFGEQYF. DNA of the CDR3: TGTGCCAGCAGTCCTGAGCCGGGACTAGGGGCACAGTTCGGCGAGCAGTACTTC.

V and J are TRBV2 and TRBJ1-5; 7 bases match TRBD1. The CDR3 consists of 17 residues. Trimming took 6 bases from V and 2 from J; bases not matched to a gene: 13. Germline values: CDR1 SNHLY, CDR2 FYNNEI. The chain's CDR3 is CASSGGGTDFGNQPQHF. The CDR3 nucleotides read TGTGCCAGCAGCGGCGGGGGGACAGATTTTGGCAATCAGCCCCAGCATTTT.

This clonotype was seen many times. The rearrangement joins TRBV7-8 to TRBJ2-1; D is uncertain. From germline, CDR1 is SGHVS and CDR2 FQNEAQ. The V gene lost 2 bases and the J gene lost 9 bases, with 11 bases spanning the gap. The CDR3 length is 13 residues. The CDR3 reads CASSLMGSSEQFF. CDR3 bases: TGTGCCAGCAGCTTAATGGGATCCAGTGAGCAGTTCTTC.

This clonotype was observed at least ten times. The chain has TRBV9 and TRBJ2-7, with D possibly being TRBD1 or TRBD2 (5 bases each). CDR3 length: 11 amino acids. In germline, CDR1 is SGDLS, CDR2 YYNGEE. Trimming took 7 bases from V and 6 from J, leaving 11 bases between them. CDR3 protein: CASSEGREQYF. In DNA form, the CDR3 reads TGTGCCAGCTCAGAGGGACGCGAGCAGTACTTC.

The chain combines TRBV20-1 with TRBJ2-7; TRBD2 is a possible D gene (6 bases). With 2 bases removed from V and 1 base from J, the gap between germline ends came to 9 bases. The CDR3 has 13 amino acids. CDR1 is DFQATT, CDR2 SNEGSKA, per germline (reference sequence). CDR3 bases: TGCAGTGCTAGATTGCGGGGATCCTACGAGCAGTACTTC. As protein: CSARLRGSYEQYF.

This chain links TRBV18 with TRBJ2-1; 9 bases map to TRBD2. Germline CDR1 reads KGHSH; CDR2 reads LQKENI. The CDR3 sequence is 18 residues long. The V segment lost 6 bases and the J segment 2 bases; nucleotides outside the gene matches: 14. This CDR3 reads CASSTNGILAGPYNEQFF. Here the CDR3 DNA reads TGTGCCAGCTCTACTAATGGTATCCTAGCGGGACCCTACAATGAGCAGTTCTTC. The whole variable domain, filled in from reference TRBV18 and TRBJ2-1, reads NAGVMQNPRHLVRRRGQEARLRCSPMKGHSHVYWYRQLPEEGLKFMVYLQKENIIDESGMPKERFSAEFPKEGPSILRIQQVVRGDSAAYFCASSTNGILAGPYNEQFFGPGTRLTVL.

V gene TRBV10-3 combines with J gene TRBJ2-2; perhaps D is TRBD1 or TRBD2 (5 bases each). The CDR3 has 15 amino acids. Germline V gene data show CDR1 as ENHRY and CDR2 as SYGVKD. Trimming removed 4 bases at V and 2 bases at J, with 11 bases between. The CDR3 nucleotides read TGTGCCATCAGTGTTAGAGGGACCAACACCGGGGAGCTGTTTTTT. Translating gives CAISVRGTNTGELFF.

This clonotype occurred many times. As DNA, the CDR3 is TGTGCCAGCAGCGTAGTTGGGGACTCCTACGAGCAGTACTTC. Its protein is CASSVVGDSYEQYF. The chain combines TRBV9 with TRBJ2-7; D is uncertain. The CDR3 length is 14 residues. The germline gives CDR1 SGDLS, CDR2 YYNGEE. Trimming left V 0 bases short and J 0 bases short, with 7 bases between.